Listed here is a single T cell receptor (beta chain). The CDR3 extends over 13 amino acids. Germline lookup yields CDR1 LGHNA and CDR2 YNFKEQ. Trimming pared 4 bases from V and 3 bases from J, leaving 9 bases between. This record comes from a study of blood T cell repertoires in COVID-19. As for the study in general: COVID-19 samples from acute and convalescent phases originated in the United States, Italy and Spain.

Sequencing used immunoSEQ multiplex PCR; TCRdb keeps in-frame clones, though not all of them. The profile covers some 120,000 clones, with roughly 79% appearing a single time and about a tenth taken by the ten largest. The sequence derives from a human donor in a cohort sampled during active COVID-19. The sequencing sample was made of peripheral blood. V usage is TRBV4-2 and J usage is TRBJ1-1, with a tentative D call TRBD1 (5 bases). CDR3 sequence reads: CASSPFRDTEAFF. In nucleotides, the CDR3 is TGTGCCAGCAGCCCTTTCAGGGACACTGAAGCTTTCTTT.